The 20 T cell receptor beta chains below were found in one sample sequenced in a study of monozygotic twins with cystic fibrosis. TCRdb keeps only in-frame clones here, not all; method: immunoSEQ multiplex PCR. The data hold 12,000 to 15,000 clones, with 95% to 99% observed a single time. Sequencing used blood. These receptors were obtained from a girl aged 2 to 9 with cystic fibrosis.

The chain is built from TRBV30 and TRBJ2-3; 10 positions match TRBD2. V lost 0 bases to trimming and J lost 2 bases; unmatched junction nucleotides: 2. This CDR3 contains 15 residues. Germline-derived CDR1 and CDR2 are GTSNPN and SVGIG (reference sequence). CDR3: CAWSVLAGLTDTQYF. DNA for the CDR3: TGTGCCTGGAGTGTACTAGCGGGGCTCACAGATACGCAGTATTTT. The full variable domain, rest sourced from reference TRBV30 and TRBJ2-3, is SQTIHQWPATLVQPVGSPLSLECTVEGTSNPNLYWYRQAAGRGLQLLFYSVGIGQISSEVPQNLSASRPQDRQFILSSKKLLLSDSGFYLCAWSVLAGLTDTQYFGPGTRLTVL.

The count of this clone is one. The chain couples TRBV6-5 to TRBJ1-2, with D unresolved. Germline V gene data show CDR1 as MNHEY and CDR2 as SVGAGI. The CDR3 contains 13 residues. Trimming took 0 bases from V and 0 from J, leaving 2 bases between them. For the CDR3, the DNA is TGTGCCAGCAGTTACTCGGCTAACTATGGCTACACCTTC. Protein: CASSYSANYGYTF.

The gene calls are TRBV19 and TRBJ1-1; TRBD1 aligns across 7 bases. V shed 7 bases, J shed 0 bases, and the junction held 5 bases outside the gene matches. Germline CDR1 and CDR2: LNHDA and SQIVND (reference sequence). This CDR3 contains 14 residues. The DNA of the CDR3 is TGTGCCAGTACACGACAGGGAATGAACACTGAAGCTTTCTTT. This codes for CASTRQGMNTEAFF.

The gene calls are TRBV30 and TRBJ2-7, with TRBD2 as a possible D gene (5 bases). The CDR3 consists of 13 residues. Between the trimmed V and J ends, which lost 2 bases and 6 bases, there was a span of 14 bases. The germline gives CDR1 GTSNPN, CDR2 SVGIG (reference sequence). As DNA, the CDR3 is TGTGCCTGGAGTCCCCGGGAACGCGTCGAGCAGTACTTC. Translating gives CAWSPRERVEQYF.

The rearrangement uses TRBV28 and TRBJ1-2; possible D gene TRBD1, 5 bases. The germline V gene has CDR1 MDHEN and CDR2 SYDVKM. This CDR3 spans 15 amino acids. V lost 2 bases, J lost 6 bases, and 16 bases lay in between. CDR3 residues: CASSLVPGVGDGYTF. In nucleotides, the CDR3 is TGTGCCAGCAGTTTAGTCCCCGGGGTAGGGGATGGCTACACCTTC.

CDR3 sequence: CASSSGQAPYGYTF. Written as DNA, the CDR3 is TGTGCCAGCAGCTCCGGACAGGCGCCTTATGGCTACACCTTC. V is TRBV7-9 and J is TRBJ1-2; TRBD1 agrees at 7 bases. Unmatched junction bases numbered 7, after V lost 4 bases and J lost 5 bases. There are 14 residues in the CDR3. From germline, CDR1 is SEHNR and CDR2 FQNEAQ (reference sequence).

The chain employs TRBV19 and TRBJ2-7; D is uncertain. V lost 4 bases, J lost 0 bases, and 7 bases lay in between. Germline V gives CDR1 LNHDA, CDR2 SQIVND (reference sequence). CDR3 length: 13 amino acids. This CDR3 reads CASSTPSSYEQYF. The CDR3 DNA is TGTGCCAGTAGTACGCCTAGCTCCTACGAGCAGTACTTC. The entire variable domain, with the rest obtained from reference TRBV19 and TRBJ2-7, is as follows: DGGITQSPKYLFRKEGQNVTLSCEQNLNHDAMYWYRQDPGQGLRLIYYSQIVNDFQKGDIAEGYSVSREKKESFPLTVTSAQKNPTAFYLCASSTPSSYEQYFGPGTRLTVT.

The V call is TRBV6-6, the J call TRBJ2-7, with 15 bases lining up with TRBD2. Germline values: CDR1 MNHNY, CDR2 SVGAGI (reference sequence). V dropped 6 bases and J dropped 3; count of bases not matched to a gene: 3. The CDR3 sequence is 15 residues long. CDR3 bases: TGTGCCAGCAGAGTGGGACTAGCGGGAGGCTACGAGCAGTACTTC. Amino acids: CASRVGLAGGYEQYF.

The genes are TRBV27 and TRBJ2-1; 8 bases fit TRBD2. CDR1 and CDR2 from the germline V gene are MNHEY and SMNVEV (reference sequence). J gave up 0 bases and V 3 bases, and 10 bases lay outside the gene matches. This CDR3 region has 18 residues. CDR3 nucleotides: TGTGCCAGCAGTTTCCACCCACTCAGCGGGAGCTCCTACAATGAGCAGTTCTTC. Translated, it gives CASSFHPLSGSSYNEQFF.

This chain's CDR3 is CASSGQLATSYNEQFF. CDR3 bases: TGCGCCAGCTCAGGACAACTAGCGACCTCCTACAATGAGCAGTTCTTC. The chain links TRBV4-1 to TRBJ2-1, with 7 bases aligning to TRBD2. The V segment lost 8 bases and the J segment 0 bases; nucleotides outside the gene matches: 10. This CDR3 has 16 amino acids. The germline V gene has CDR1 MGHRA and CDR2 YSYEKL.

This clone occurred once. The chain uses TRBV6-1 and TRBJ2-3, with D unresolved. Germline loops: CDR1 MNHNS, CDR2 SASEGT. Trimming removed 7 bases at V and 3 bases at J, with 11 bases between. This CDR3 has 13 residues. CDR3 amino acids: CASNRVRTDTQYF. The CDR3 bases are TGTGCCAGCAATAGGGTTCGGACAGATACGCAGTATTTT.

This chain links TRBV19 with TRBJ1-1; D remains unclear. CDR3 size: 13 residues. The ends were cut back, 6 bases at V and 3 bases at J, with 11 bases in the middle. CDR1 and CDR2 from the germline V gene are LNHDA and SQIVND (reference sequence). The CDR3 DNA is TGTGCCAGTAGGATGCAGGTAGACACTGAAGCTTTCTTT. It translates to CASRMQVDTEAFF. Full variable domain (missing parts from reference TRBV19 and TRBJ1-1): DGGITQSPKYLFRKEGQNVTLSCEQNLNHDAMYWYRQDPGQGLRLIYYSQIVNDFQKGDIAEGYSVSREKKESFPLTVTSAQKNPTAFYLCASRMQVDTEAFFGQGTRLTVV.

The chain links TRBV5-4 to TRBJ1-1; no definite D call. CDR1 is SGHNT, CDR2 YYREEE, per germline (reference sequence). This CDR3 region has 11 residues. The germline V and J ends were trimmed by 5 bases and 0 bases, with 2 bases remaining between them. CDR3 sequence (DNA): TGTGCCAGCAGTGTGAACACTGAAGCTTTCTTT. Its translation: CASSVNTEAFF.

V gene TRBV7-6 combines with J gene TRBJ2-2; 9 bases agree with TRBD1. V was pared by 5 bases and J by 4 bases, with 11 bases of the junction left unmatched. CDR3 length equals 17 residues. The germline gives CDR1 SGHVS, CDR2 FNYEAQ. DNA of the CDR3: TGTGCCAGCAGCCTAGGGACAGGGTCTATAATCACCGGGGAGCTGTTTTTT. This translates into CASSLGTGSIITGELFF. The full variable domain, rest sourced from reference TRBV7-6 and TRBJ2-2, is GAGVSQSPRYKVTKRGQDVALRCDPISGHVSLYWYRQALGQGPEFLTYFNYEAQQDKSGLPNDRFSAERPEGSISTLTIQRTEQRDSAMYRCASSLGTGSIITGELFFGEGSRLTVL.

The gene calls are TRBV11-2 and TRBJ2-1; TRBD1 aligns across 9 bases. This CDR3 has 17 residues. Germline V gives CDR1 SGHAT, CDR2 FQNNGV. V was clipped by 2 bases and J by 5 bases; unmatched bases: 10. The CDR3: CASSLPYGQGPHNEQFF. The CDR3 DNA is TGTGCCAGCAGCTTACCCTACGGACAGGGGCCTCACAATGAGCAGTTCTTC.

The chain recombines TRBV28 with TRBJ1-1; TRBD1 agrees at 7 bases. V lost 11 bases and J lost 0; bases outside the gene matches: 3. The CDR3 is 12 amino acids. CDR1 is MDHEN, CDR2 SYDVKM, per germline. This CDR3 reads CASRGLNTEAFF. The CDR3 nucleotides read TGTGCCTCGAGGGGGCTGAACACTGAAGCTTTCTTT.

J is TRBJ2-6 and V is TRBV7-2; no clear D. V was trimmed by 5 bases and J by 2 bases, leaving 10 bases between them. Germline CDR1 SGHTA, CDR2 FQGNSA. The CDR3 runs to 15 residues. CDR3: CASSIRGAGANVLTF. The CDR3 bases are TGTGCCAGCAGCATCAGAGGAGCTGGGGCCAACGTCCTGACTTTC.

The gene calls are TRBV29-1 and TRBJ2-1, with D hard to call. This CDR3 contains 17 residues. Trimming left V 0 bases short and J 0 bases short, with 15 bases between. From germline, CDR1 is SQVTM and CDR2 ANQGSEA. The CDR3 bases are TGCAGCGTTGAAGATCCTCAGCTCCCGAGCTCCTACAATGAGCAGTTCTTC. Encoded protein: CSVEDPQLPSSYNEQFF.

V gene TRBV27 combines with J gene TRBJ2-7, with 10 bases fitting TRBD2. This CDR3 is built from 14 residues. V lost 3 bases and J lost 5; bases outside the gene matches: 4. Germline V lookup: CDR1 MNHEY, CDR2 SMNVEV (reference sequence). The CDR3 nucleotides are TGTGCCAGCAGTTTGGGGACTAGCGCCAACGAGCAGTACTTC. Its protein is CASSLGTSANEQYF.

A single count supports this clone. The chain combines TRBV5-6 with TRBJ2-1; D is perhaps TRBD1 (6 bases). Germline CDR1 is SGHDT and CDR2 is YYEEEE. The CDR3 contains 16 residues. With 2 bases removed from V and 5 bases from J, the gap between germline ends came to 17 bases. Written as DNA, the CDR3 is TGTGCCAGCAGCTTCGAACAGGGTAGGGCTCACAATGAGCAGTTCTTC. Encoded protein: CASSFEQGRAHNEQFF.